What follows are 21 T cell receptor beta chains derived from one specimen sequenced in a study of technical replicates of blood from a few donors (dated by TCRdb to about 2017). Library preparation employed the immunoSEQ multiplex PCR assay. Here the immuneACCESS table is served through TCRdb, limited to in-frame sequences with V and J called. Missing clones are a known gap in these copies; in checked studies unresolved V genes cover under half, and the rest lacks a known reason. This sample holds about 89,000 clones; around 96% were observed only once. The ten largest clones capture roughly 0.22% of the sample. Sequencing was done on a sample of T cells isolated from PBMCs. Source of these receptors: a human donor in good health.

The chain joins TRBV5-1 to TRBJ2-7, with TRBD2 matching over 7 bases. The CDR3 runs to 14 residues. Losses at the gene ends were 4 bases for V and 2 bases for J; bases not matched to a gene: 6. Per germline, CDR1 SGHRS and CDR2 YFSETQ. This CDR3 is CASSQRDAPYEQYF. The CDR3 coding sequence is TGCGCCAGCAGCCAGCGGGATGCCCCCTACGAGCAGTACTTC. The variable domain in full, completed from reference TRBV5-1 and TRBJ2-7, reads KAGVTQTPRYLIKTRGQQVTLSCSPISGHRSVSWYQQTPGQGLQFLFEYFSETQRNKGNFPGRFSGRQFSNSRSEMNVSTLELGDSALYLCASSQRDAPYEQYFGPGTRLTVT.

The J gene is TRBJ2-1, the V gene TRBV6-6; perhaps TRBD2 as D (6 bases). This CDR3 comprises 16 residues. V was shortened by 4 bases and J by 4 bases, with 17 bases between the two germline ends. CDR1 MNHNY and CDR2 SVGAGI come from the germline V gene (reference sequence). CDR3 bases: TGTGCCAGCAGTTCTTTCAAGGACTACCAGTACAATGAGCAGTTCTTC. Protein product: CASSSFKDYQYNEQFF.

V and J are TRBV5-1 and TRBJ2-4; weak D call: TRBD1 (5 bases). The length of the CDR3 is 14 residues. Germline CDR1 and CDR2: SGHRS and YFSETQ. Trimming took off 2 bases at V and 7 bases at J, with 13 bases between the two ends. This CDR3 is CASSLQDPENIQYF. CDR3 sequence (DNA): TGCGCCAGCAGCTTACAGGATCCCGAGAACATTCAGTACTTC.

The chain links TRBV5-4 to TRBJ2-3; 13 bases line up with TRBD2. CDR3 size: 17 residues. Trimming took 3 bases from V and 3 from J; bases not matched to a gene: 7. The germline V gene has CDR1 SGHNT and CDR2 YYREEE (reference sequence). CDR3 sequence: CASSSGTSGIGTDTQYF. The CDR3 coding sequence is TGTGCCAGCAGCTCCGGGACTAGCGGGATTGGGACAGATACGCAGTATTTT.

The V and J genes are TRBV28 and TRBJ2-4; D perhaps matches TRBD2 (5 bases). V was clipped by 3 bases and J by 0 bases, with 12 bases between them. The germline gives CDR1 MDHEN, CDR2 SYDVKM. There are 16 residues in the CDR3. The CDR3 here is CASSLHSGIAKNIQYF. The DNA of the CDR3 is TGTGCCAGCAGTTTGCACAGCGGAATAGCCAAAAACATTCAGTACTTC.

This clone was picked up one time. J is TRBJ2-5 and V is TRBV6-1, with D unclear. V lost 7 bases, J lost 5 bases, and 11 bases lay in between. The germline gives CDR1 MNHNS, CDR2 SASEGT. The CDR3 contains 12 residues. CDR3 in amino acids: CASTPSRETQYF. CDR3 nucleotides: TGTGCCAGCACTCCCAGCAGGGAGACCCAGTACTTC.

To note about this clone: The junction departs from the called germline gene at one end, perhaps through a read error. This chain uses TRBV19 with TRBJ1-1, with 9 positions matching TRBD1. The length of the CDR3 is 13 residues. CDR1 and CDR2 (germline): LNHDA, SQIVND (reference sequence). The CDR3 loop is CASSTGGITEAFF. CDR3 bases: TGTGCCAGCAGTACAGGGGGCATCACTGAAGCTTTCTTT.

The V and J genes are TRBV5-1 and TRBJ2-7; TRBD2 matches 8 bases. J gave up 4 bases and V 1 base, and 7 bases lay outside the gene matches. This CDR3 region has 15 residues. Looked up from germline, CDR1 is SGHRS and CDR2 is YFSETQ. The CDR3: CASSLSSGRVYEQYF. CDR3 in DNA: TGCGCCAGCAGCTTGTCCAGCGGGAGAGTGTACGAGCAGTACTTC. Based on the CDR3 plus reference TRBV5-1 and TRBJ2-7, the full variable domain is KAGVTQTPRYLIKTRGQQVTLSCSPISGHRSVSWYQQTPGQGLQFLFEYFSETQRNKGNFPGRFSGRQFSNSRSEMNVSTLELGDSALYLCASSLSSGRVYEQYFGPGTRLTVT.

J is TRBJ1-1 and V is TRBV9; no clear D gene. This CDR3 has 15 amino acids. V was pared by 0 bases and J by 0 bases, with 9 bases between. Germline V gene lookup returns CDR1 SGDLS and CDR2 YYNGEE. CDR3 coding DNA: TGTGCCAGCAGCGTAGTTGGAGGGATGAACACTGAAGCTTTCTTT. Encoded protein: CASSVVGGMNTEAFF.

V gene TRBV27 combines with J gene TRBJ2-1; TRBD1 matches at 8 bases. Trimming cost V 5 bases and J 4 bases; bases outside gene matches: 7. Germline loops: CDR1 MNHEY, CDR2 SMNVEV (reference sequence). The CDR3 totals 15 residues. The CDR3 region has the DNA TGTGCCAGCAGTCCAGGGGACAGGACTTACAATGAGCAGTTCTTC. It is translated as CASSPGDRTYNEQFF.

The chain employs TRBV28 and TRBJ1-1, with 8 bases lining up with TRBD1. V dropped 5 bases and J dropped 6; count of bases not matched to a gene: 11. Per germline, CDR1 MDHEN and CDR2 SYDVKM. This CDR3 spans 15 amino acids. The CDR3 DNA reads as TGTGCCAGCAGTCCGACTCAGGGGGCTGGGCCTGAAGCTTTCTTT. It translates to CASSPTQGAGPEAFF.

The V and J genes are TRBV27 and TRBJ2-7, with D tentatively TRBD1 (6 bases). The CDR3 has 14 amino acids. Trimming shortened V by 0 bases and J by 5 bases, and 11 bases separated the two germline ends. In germline, CDR1 is MNHEY, CDR2 SMNVEV (reference sequence). The CDR3 sequence: CASSLSGGPHEQYF. CDR3 bases: TGTGCCAGCAGTTTATCTGGGGGCCCACACGAGCAGTACTTC.

The V gene is TRBV9, the J gene TRBJ2-1; 13 bases map to TRBD2. Trimming took 4 bases from V and 10 from J; bases not matched to a gene: 11. The CDR3 extends over 16 amino acids. Germline lookup yields CDR1 SGDLS and CDR2 YYNGEE. The CDR3 nucleotides read TGTGCCAGCAGCCCACAGGGACTAGCGGGGTGGTGGGAGCAGTTCTTC. This gives the protein CASSPQGLAGWWEQFF.

The rearrangement links TRBV7-5 to TRBJ1-1; the table's TRBD1 call for D was not verified on the DNA. TRBV7-5 corresponds to a pseudogene. CDR3 size: 13 residues. CDR3 DNA sequence: TGTGTCAGGCCCCGGGACAGGGATATTGAAGCTTTCTTT. Amino acid sequence: CVRPRDRDIEAFF.

The gene calls are TRBV30 and TRBJ2-7; 9 bases align to TRBD1. There are 14 residues in the CDR3. The V gene's germline CDR1 is GTSNPN and CDR2 SVGIG (reference sequence). Germline trimming cut 3 bases from V and 1 base from J; bases unmatched to any gene: 4. The CDR3 coding sequence is TGTGCCTGGAGGGACGGACAGGGGTCCTACGAGCAGTACTTC. It yields the protein CAWRDGQGSYEQYF.

This clone was observed once. The rearrangement links TRBV4-1 to TRBJ1-5; D unresolved. The CDR3 contains 14 residues. V dropped 1 base and J dropped 7 bases, with 11 bases sitting between them. CDR1 and CDR2 (germline): MGHRA, YSYEKL. The CDR3 spells CASSQAGFGQPQHF. The CDR3 DNA is TGCGCCAGCAGCCAAGCGGGATTTGGGCAGCCCCAGCATTTT.

The V call is TRBV11-2, the J call TRBJ1-3, with TRBD1 as a possible D gene (5 bases). The V gene lost 5 bases and the J gene lost 0 bases, with 20 bases spanning the gap. Germline values: CDR1 SGHAT, CDR2 FQNNGV. The CDR3 covers 18 residues. CDR3 sequence: CASSRLGREILSGNTIYF. The CDR3 DNA sequence: TGTGCCAGCAGCCGTTTGGGCAGGGAAATTCTCTCTGGAAACACCATATATTTT.

The chain links TRBV5-1 to TRBJ2-1, with 12 bases lining up with TRBD2. Germline loops: CDR1 SGHRS, CDR2 YFSETQ. CDR3 length: 16 amino acids. The trim removed 4 bases at V and 9 bases at J, leaving 11 bases unmatched. The CDR3 DNA follows: TGCGCCAGCAGCCAAGGACTAGCGGGAACAGGACGTGAGCAGTTCTTC. This encodes CASSQGLAGTGREQFF.

The V gene is TRBV7-9, the J gene TRBJ2-1, with TRBD2 matching over 12 bases. The germline gives CDR1 SEHNR, CDR2 FQNEAQ (reference sequence). J was trimmed by 2 bases and V by 4 bases; bases with no gene match: 9. The CDR3 has 18 residues. The CDR3 bases are TGTGCCAGCAGCTCCCCCTCAACTAGCGGGAGGCCCTACAATGAGCAGTTCTTC. It specifies CASSSPSTSGRPYNEQFF.

The rearrangement links TRBV11-3 to TRBJ2-3; D perhaps matches TRBD1 (6 bases). V was shortened by 5 bases and J by 9 bases, with 18 bases between the two germline ends. This CDR3 spans 14 amino acids. Germline assignment: CDR1 SGHNT and CDR2 YENEEA. In nucleotides, the CDR3 is TGTGCCAGCAGCCATAATTCCGGACAGCACACGCAGTATTTT. Its translation: CASSHNSGQHTQYF. The full variable domain, in which reference TRBV11-3 and TRBJ2-3 provide the parts outside the CDR3, is EAGVVQSPRYKIIEKKQPVAFWCNPISGHNTLYWYLQNLGQGPELLIRYENEEAVDDSQLPKDRFSAERLKGVDSTLKIQPAELGDSAVYLCASSHNSGQHTQYFGPGTRLTVL.

The chain joins TRBV7-9 to TRBJ1-4; tentatively, D is TRBD1 (6 bases). CDR1 and CDR2 (germline): SEHNR, FQNEAQ (reference sequence). V lost 4 bases and J lost 7, with 13 bases in between. There are 14 residues in the CDR3. The CDR3 DNA sequence: TGTGCCAGCAGCTACCAGATAGGGGGTGAAAAACTGTTTTTT. This sequence encodes CASSYQIGGEKLFF.